These 7 T cell receptor beta chains were all obtained from the same sample, sequenced in a study of T cell repertoires in cytomegalovirus infection. TCRdb ran MiXCR on the reads and lists one entry per CDR3 protein. Counted here are more than 400,000 distinct CDR3 sequences, around a quarter occurring once; the ten biggest clones make up approximately 13%. Sequenced sample: PBMCs. The receptors were gathered from a human donor in good health (CMV status not recorded). Some clones in this sample may be carry-over from other donors' samples.

The table lists this clonotype with many counts. The CDR3 sequence is CASSLFSYEQYF. Here the CDR3 DNA reads TGTGCCAGCAGCTTATTCTCCTACGAGCAGTACTTC. The chain couples TRBV7-2 to TRBJ2-7, with D uncertain. The CDR3 spans 12 residues. The germline V and J ends were trimmed by 2 bases and 0 bases, with 2 bases remaining between them. The germline gives CDR1 SGHTA, CDR2 FQGNSA.

This clonotype was seen only a few times. The chain uses TRBV19 and TRBJ2-1; 16 nucleotides align to TRBD2. V lost 6 bases, J lost 4 bases, and 9 bases stayed unmatched. Germline V gene lookup returns CDR1 LNHDA and CDR2 SQIVND (reference sequence). This CDR3 contains 18 residues. The DNA of the CDR3 is TGTGCCAGTAGGCCGGGACTAGCGGGAGGGCGTCAATACAATGAGCAGTTCTTC. As protein: CASRPGLAGGRQYNEQFF.

This clonotype was counted a few times. The chain has TRBV19 and TRBJ2-2, with 10 positions matching TRBD2. This CDR3 contains 18 residues. Trimming took 3 bases from V and 4 from J; bases not matched to a gene: 11. Germline loops: CDR1 LNHDA, CDR2 SQIVND (reference sequence). Here the CDR3 DNA reads TGTGCCAGTAGTATTCAGCGGGAGGGCCAAATGAGCACCGGGGAGCTGTTTTTT. This sequence encodes CASSIQREGQMSTGELFF.

The chain joins TRBV4-1 to TRBJ1-2; D not certain. V gave up 1 base and J gave up 3 bases, with 12 bases separating them. The CDR3 sequence is 15 residues long. Germline V gene sequence: CDR1 MGHRA, CDR2 YSYEKL. The CDR3 coding sequence is TGCGCCAGCAGCCAAGCGGTTTTCGGGCACTATGGCTACACCTTC. This translates into CASSQAVFGHYGYTF.

This clonotype was detected only a few times. The genes are TRBV6-2 or TRBV6-3 and TRBJ2-7; D possibly corresponds to TRBD1 (5 bases). V was trimmed by 8 bases and J by 3 bases, leaving 17 bases between them. The CDR3 runs 14 residues. CDR1 MNHEY and CDR2 SVGEGT come from the germline V gene. The CDR3, as DNA: TGTGCCAGCCTGCGCAAGCCAGGGAACTACGAGCAGTACTTC. Residues: CASLRKPGNYEQYF.

V is TRBV7-3 and J is TRBJ2-1, with TRBD2 as a possible D gene (5 bases). The V and J ends lost 6 bases and 0 bases respectively, with 12 bases between them. CDR3 length: 15 amino acids. CDR1 and CDR2 from the germline V gene are SGHTA and FQGTGA. Written as DNA, the CDR3 is TGTGCCAGCAGGTCGGACTCGAGCTCCTACAATGAGCAGTTCTTC. Its translation is CASRSDSSSYNEQFF.

This clonotype was observed a handful of times. This sequence joins TRBV28 and TRBJ1-3, with D possibly matching TRBD1 (5 bases). Germline V gene data show CDR1 as MDHEN and CDR2 as SYDVKM. The V end lost 5 bases, the J end lost 1 base, and 15 bases lay between the germline ends. The CDR3 sequence is 16 residues long. Written as DNA, the CDR3 is TGTGCCAGCAGTGCCCACTCAGGGATTTCTGGAAACACCATATATTTT. Its translation: CASSAHSGISGNTIYF. The full variable domain, with the rest looked up from reference TRBV28 and TRBJ1-3, is DVKVTQSSRYLVKRTGEKVFLECVQDMDHENMFWYRQDPGLGLRLIYFSYDVKMKEKGDIPEGYSVSREKKERFSLILESASTNQTSMYLCASSAHSGISGNTIYFGEGSWLTVV.